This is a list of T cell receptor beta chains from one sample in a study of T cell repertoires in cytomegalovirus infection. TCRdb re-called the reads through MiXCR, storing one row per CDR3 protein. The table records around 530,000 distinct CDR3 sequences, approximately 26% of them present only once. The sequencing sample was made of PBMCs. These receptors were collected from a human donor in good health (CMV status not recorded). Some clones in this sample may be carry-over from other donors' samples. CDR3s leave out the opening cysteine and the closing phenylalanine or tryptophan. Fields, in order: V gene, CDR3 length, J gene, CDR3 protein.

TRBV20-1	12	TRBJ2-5	SARLAIGGETQY
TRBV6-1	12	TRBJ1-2	ASSDRDRGYGYT
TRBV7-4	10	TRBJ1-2	ASSRVGDGYT
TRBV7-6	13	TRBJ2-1	ASSSRAGGRNEQF
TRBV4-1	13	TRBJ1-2	ASSQDLPGYYGYT
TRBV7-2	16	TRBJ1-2	ASSSYPRGTGGTYGYT
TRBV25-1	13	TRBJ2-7	ASSGAGGSSYEQY
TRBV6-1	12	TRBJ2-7	ASSAADRFYEQY
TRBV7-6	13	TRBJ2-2	ASQEDPGFTGELF
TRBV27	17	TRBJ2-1	ASSFVRGRLAGLYNEQF